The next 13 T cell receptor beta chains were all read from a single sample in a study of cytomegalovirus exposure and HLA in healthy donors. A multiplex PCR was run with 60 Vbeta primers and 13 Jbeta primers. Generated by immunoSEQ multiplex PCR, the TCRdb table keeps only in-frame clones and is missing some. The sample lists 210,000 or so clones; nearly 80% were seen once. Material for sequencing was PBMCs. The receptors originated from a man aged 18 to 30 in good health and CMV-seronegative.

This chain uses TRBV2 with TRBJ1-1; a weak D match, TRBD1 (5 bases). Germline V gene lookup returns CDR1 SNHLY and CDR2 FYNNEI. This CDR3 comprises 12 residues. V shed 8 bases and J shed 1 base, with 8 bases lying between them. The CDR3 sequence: CASGDRNTEAFF. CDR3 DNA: TGTGCCAGCGGAGACAGGAACACTGAAGCTTTCTTT. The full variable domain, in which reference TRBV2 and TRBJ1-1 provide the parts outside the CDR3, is EPEVTQTPSHQVTQMGQEVILRCVPISNHLYFYWYRQILGQKVEFLVSFYNNEISEKSEIFDDQFSVERPDGSNFTLKIRSTKLEDSAMYFCASGDRNTEAFFGQGTRLTVV.

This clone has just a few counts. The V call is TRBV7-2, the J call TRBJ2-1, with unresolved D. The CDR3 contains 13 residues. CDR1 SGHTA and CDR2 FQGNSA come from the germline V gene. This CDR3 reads CASQRQLNNEQFF. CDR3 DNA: TGTGCGAGTCAGAGACAACTTAACAATGAGCAGTTCTTC.

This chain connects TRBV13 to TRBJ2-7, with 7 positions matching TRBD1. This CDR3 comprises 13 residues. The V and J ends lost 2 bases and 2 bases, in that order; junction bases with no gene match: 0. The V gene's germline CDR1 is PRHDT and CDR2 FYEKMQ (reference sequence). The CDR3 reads CASSLRGPYEQYF. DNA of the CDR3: TGTGCCAGCAGCTTAAGGGGGCCCTACGAGCAGTACTTC.

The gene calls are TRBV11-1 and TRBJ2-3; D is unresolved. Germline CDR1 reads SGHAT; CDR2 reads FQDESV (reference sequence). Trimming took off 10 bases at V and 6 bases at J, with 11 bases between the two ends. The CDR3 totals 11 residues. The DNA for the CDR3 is TGTGCCACCACCTTCCGGGATACGCAGTATTTT. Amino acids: CATTFRDTQYF.

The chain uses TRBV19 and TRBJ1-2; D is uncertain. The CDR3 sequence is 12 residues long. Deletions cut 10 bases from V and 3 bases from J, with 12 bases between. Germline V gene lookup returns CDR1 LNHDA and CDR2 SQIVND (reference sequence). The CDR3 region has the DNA TGTGCCACCTTGAGGGTTGACTATGGCTACACCTTC. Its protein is CATLRVDYGYTF. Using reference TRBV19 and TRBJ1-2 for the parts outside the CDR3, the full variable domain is DGGITQSPKYLFRKEGQNVTLSCEQNLNHDAMYWYRQDPGQGLRLIYYSQIVNDFQKGDIAEGYSVSREKKESFPLTVTSAQKNPTAFYLCATLRVDYGYTFGSGTRLTVV.

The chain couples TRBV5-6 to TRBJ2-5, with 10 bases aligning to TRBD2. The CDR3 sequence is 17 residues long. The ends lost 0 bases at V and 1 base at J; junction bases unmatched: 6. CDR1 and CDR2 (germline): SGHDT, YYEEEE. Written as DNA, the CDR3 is TGTGCCAGCAGCTTGGGTCTAGCGGGAGTATCCCAAGAGACCCAGTACTTC. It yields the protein CASSLGLAGVSQETQYF. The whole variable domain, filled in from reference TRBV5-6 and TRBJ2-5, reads DAGVTQSPTHLIKTRGQQVTLRCSPKSGHDTVSWYQQALGQGPQFIFQYYEEEERQRGNFPDRFSGHQFPNYSSELNVNALLLGDSALYLCASSLGLAGVSQETQYFGPGTRLLVL.

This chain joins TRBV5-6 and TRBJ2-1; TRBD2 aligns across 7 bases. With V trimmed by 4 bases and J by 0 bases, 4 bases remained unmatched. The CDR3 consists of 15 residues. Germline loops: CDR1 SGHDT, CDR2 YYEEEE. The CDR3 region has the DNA TGTGCCAGCAGCCCTAGCGGAGACTCCTACAATGAGCAGTTCTTC. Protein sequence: CASSPSGDSYNEQFF.

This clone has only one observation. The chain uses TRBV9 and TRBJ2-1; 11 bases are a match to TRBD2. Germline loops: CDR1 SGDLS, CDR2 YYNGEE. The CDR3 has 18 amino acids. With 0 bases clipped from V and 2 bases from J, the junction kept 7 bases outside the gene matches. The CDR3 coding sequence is TGTGCCAGCAGCGTAGGTAGCGGGAGGGCCGTCGCCTACAATGAGCAGTTCTTC. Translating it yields CASSVGSGRAVAYNEQFF.

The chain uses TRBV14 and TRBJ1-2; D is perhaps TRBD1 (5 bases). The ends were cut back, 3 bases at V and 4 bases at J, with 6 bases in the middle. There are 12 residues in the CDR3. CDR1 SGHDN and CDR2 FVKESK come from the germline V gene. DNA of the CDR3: TGTGCCAGCAGCCAGACAGTCTATGGCTACACCTTC. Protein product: CASSQTVYGYTF.

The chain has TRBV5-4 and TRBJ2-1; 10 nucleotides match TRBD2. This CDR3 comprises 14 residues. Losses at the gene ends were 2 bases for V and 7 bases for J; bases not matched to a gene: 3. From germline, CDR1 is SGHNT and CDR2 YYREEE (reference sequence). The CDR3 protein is CASSFQTSGNEQFF. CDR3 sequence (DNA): TGTGCCAGCAGCTTTCAGACTAGCGGGAATGAGCAGTTCTTC. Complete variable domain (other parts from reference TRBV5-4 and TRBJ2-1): ETGVTQSPTHLIKTRGQQVTLRCSSQSGHNTVSWYQQALGQGPQFIFQYYREEENGRGNFPPRFSGLQFPNYSSELNVNALELDDSALYLCASSFQTSGNEQFFGPGTRLTVL.

The CDR3 DNA reads TGTGCCAGCAGCCTTCTACACAGGGCCCGAGCTGGAAACACCATATATTTT. Protein sequence: CASSLLHRARAGNTIYF. The V gene is TRBV9, the J gene TRBJ1-3; D might be TRBD1 (6 bases). Trimming stripped 4 bases from V and 2 bases from J, with 19 bases between. Germline CDR1 reads SGDLS; CDR2 reads YYNGEE. CDR3 length: 17 residues.

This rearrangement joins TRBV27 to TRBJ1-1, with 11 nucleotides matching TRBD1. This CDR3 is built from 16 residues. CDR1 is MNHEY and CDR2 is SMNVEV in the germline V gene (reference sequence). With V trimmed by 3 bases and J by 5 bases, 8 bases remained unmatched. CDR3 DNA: TGTGCCAGCAGTTTTGGACAGGGGGCATCGGGGACTGAAGCTTTCTTT. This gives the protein CASSFGQGASGTEAFF.

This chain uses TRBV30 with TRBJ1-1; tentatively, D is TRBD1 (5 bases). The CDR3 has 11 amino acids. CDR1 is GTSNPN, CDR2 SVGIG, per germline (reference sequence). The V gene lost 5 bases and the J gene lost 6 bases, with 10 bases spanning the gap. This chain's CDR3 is CAWGRDSEAFF. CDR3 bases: TGTGCCTGGGGGCGGGACTCTGAAGCTTTCTTT.